Listed below are T cell receptor beta chains from one sample, sequenced in a study of shared clonotypes between healthy human individuals. Profiled with immunoSEQ multiplex PCR; TCRdb holds only in-frame clones, not every one. Of approximately 2,000,000 clones in the sample, about 94% were seen once. The specimen sequenced was naive CD8+ T cells from PBMCs. The receptors originated from a young man in good health. Some clones in this sample may be carry-over from other donors' samples. The CDR3 runs from the conserved cysteine through the conserved F or W. A D gene is named only where the DNA matches it firmly.

v_call: TRBV11-1
cdr3_length: 14
j_call: TRBJ2-1
d_call: -
cdr3_aa: CASSLARMHNEQFF
cdr3_nt: TGTGCCAGCAGCTTAGCAAGAATGCACAATGAGCAGTTCTTC

v_call: TRBV6-6
cdr3_length: 15
j_call: TRBJ2-3
d_call: TRBD1
cdr3_aa: CASRGDRVHTDTQYF
cdr3_nt: TGTGCCAGCAGGGGAGACAGGGTACACACAGATACGCAGTATTTT

v_call: TRBV5-4
cdr3_length: 15
j_call: TRBJ1-1
d_call: -
cdr3_aa: CASSPDRGGHREAFF
cdr3_nt: TGTGCCAGCAGCCCCGATCGGGGCGGACACAGGGAAGCTTTCTTT

v_call: TRBV6-5
cdr3_length: 13
j_call: TRBJ1-1
d_call: -
cdr3_aa: CASSYSVVTEAFF
cdr3_nt: TGTGCCAGCAGTTACTCGGTTGTCACTGAAGCTTTCTTT

v_call: TRBV6-5
cdr3_length: 15
j_call: TRBJ2-3
d_call: -
cdr3_aa: CASSYLGDGTDTQYF
cdr3_nt: TGTGCCAGCAGTTATCTAGGGGACGGCACAGATACGCAGTATTTT

v_call: TRBV29-1
cdr3_length: 14
j_call: TRBJ2-1
d_call: TRBD2
cdr3_aa: CSVWGGSAYNEQFF
cdr3_nt: TGCAGCGTTTGGGGCGGGAGCGCCTACAATGAGCAGTTCTTC

v_call: TRBV9
cdr3_length: 12
j_call: TRBJ2-2
d_call: TRBD2
cdr3_aa: CASSPGGGELFF
cdr3_nt: TGTGCCAGCAGCCCGGGGGGCGGGGAGCTGTTTTTT

v_call: TRBV19
cdr3_length: 15
j_call: TRBJ2-7
d_call: -
cdr3_aa: CASSMRRGRSYEQYF
cdr3_nt: TGTGCCAGTAGTATGCGGCGGGGAAGGTCCTACGAGCAGTACTTC

v_call: TRBV28
cdr3_length: 15
j_call: TRBJ2-1
d_call: TRBD1
cdr3_aa: CASSPGTGEYNEQFF
cdr3_nt: TGTGCCAGCAGTCCCGGGACAGGGGAGTACAATGAGCAGTTCTTC

v_call: TRBV5-6
cdr3_length: 13
j_call: TRBJ2-7
d_call: TRBD2
cdr3_aa: CASSGLAGGWQYF
cdr3_nt: TGTGCCAGCAGCGGACTAGCGGGAGGGTGGCAGTACTTC

v_call: TRBV29-1
cdr3_length: 11
j_call: TRBJ1-2
d_call: -
cdr3_aa: CSVDRLYGYTF
cdr3_nt: TGCAGCGTTGATCGGTTATATGGCTACACCTTC

v_call: TRBV27
cdr3_length: 13
j_call: TRBJ1-2
d_call: -
cdr3_aa: CASSPGTSYGYTF
cdr3_nt: TGTGCCAGCAGTCCAGGGACTTCCTATGGCTACACCTTC

v_call: TRBV9
cdr3_length: 15
j_call: TRBJ2-3
d_call: TRBD1
cdr3_aa: CASSVSGQSTDTQYF
cdr3_nt: TGTGCCAGCAGCGTATCGGGACAGAGCACAGATACGCAGTATTTT

v_call: TRBV5-6
cdr3_length: 16
j_call: TRBJ1-2
d_call: TRBD1
cdr3_aa: CASSSIDREVIYGYTF
cdr3_nt: TGTGCCAGCAGCTCCATCGACAGGGAAGTTATCTATGGCTACACCTTC

v_call: TRBV6-1
cdr3_length: 12
j_call: TRBJ2-1
d_call: TRBD1
cdr3_aa: CADRGGYNEQFF
cdr3_nt: TGTGCAGACAGGGGGGGCTACAATGAGCAGTTCTTC

v_call: TRBV4-1
cdr3_length: 15
j_call: TRBJ2-7
d_call: TRBD2
cdr3_aa: CASSHFSGGYYEQYF
cdr3_nt: TGCGCCAGCAGCCATTTCAGCGGGGGTTACTACGAGCAGTACTTC

v_call: TRBV6-6
cdr3_length: 15
j_call: TRBJ2-3
d_call: TRBD1
cdr3_aa: CASSYAGTGTDTQYF
cdr3_nt: TGTGCCAGCAGTTACGCAGGGACAGGCACAGATACGCAGTATTTT

v_call: TRBV6-1
cdr3_length: 11
j_call: TRBJ1-2
d_call: TRBD1
cdr3_aa: CASDGTGNLDF
cdr3_nt: TGTGCCAGCGACGGGACAGGGAATTTAGACTTC

v_call: TRBV7-9
cdr3_length: 12
j_call: TRBJ2-3
d_call: -
cdr3_aa: CASSSESDTQYF
cdr3_nt: TGTGCCAGCAGCTCTGAATCAGATACGCAGTATTTT

v_call: TRBV20-1
cdr3_length: 11
j_call: TRBJ1-1
d_call: -
cdr3_aa: CSASKVTEAFF
cdr3_nt: TGCAGTGCTAGTAAGGTCACTGAAGCTTTCTTT

v_call: TRBV25-1
cdr3_length: 15
j_call: TRBJ1-2
d_call: TRBD1
cdr3_aa: CASSPGTAAFYGYTF
cdr3_nt: TGTGCCAGCAGTCCGGGGACAGCTGCATTCTATGGCTACACCTTC

v_call: TRBV7-2
cdr3_length: 18
j_call: TRBJ2-7
d_call: TRBD2
cdr3_aa: CASSLGTSGNRRFYEQYF
cdr3_nt: TGTGCCAGCAGCTTAGGGACTAGCGGGAACAGGCGTTTCTACGAGCAGTACTTC

v_call: TRBV27
cdr3_length: 15
j_call: TRBJ2-7
d_call: -
cdr3_aa: CASSTRTAIRGEQYF
cdr3_nt: TGTGCCAGCAGTACCCGGACAGCTATTCGGGGCGAGCAGTACTTC

v_call: TRBV10-2
cdr3_length: 17
j_call: TRBJ2-3
d_call: TRBD2
cdr3_aa: CASSDPGLAGLTDTQYF
cdr3_nt: TGCGCCAGCAGTGACCCAGGACTAGCGGGACTCACAGATACGCAGTATTTT

v_call: TRBV28
cdr3_length: 15
j_call: TRBJ1-5
d_call: TRBD1
cdr3_aa: CASSSGTGSNQPQHF
cdr3_nt: TGTGCCAGCAGTTCCGGGACAGGGAGCAATCAGCCCCAGCATTTT

v_call: TRBV7-9
cdr3_length: 15
j_call: TRBJ2-7
d_call: TRBD2
cdr3_aa: CASSLASLASKEQYF
cdr3_nt: TGTGCCAGCAGCTTAGCCTCACTAGCGAGCAAGGAGCAGTACTTC